The next 27 T cell receptor beta chains were all read from a single sample in a study of vaccination and CD4 T cells after COVID-19. Specified time point: late sampling 161 to 241 days after vaccination in three convalescent patients. TCRdb used MiXCR to reprocess the PCR reads, holding one entry per CDR3 protein. The profile shows roughly 30,000 distinct CDR3 sequences, under 65% of them singletons. This material consisted of CD4+ T cells from blood, taken about 7 months after SARS-CoV-2 vaccination. The receptors stem from a human donor who had recovered from COVID-19.

This clonotype appeared a few times. The gene calls are TRBV7-9 and TRBJ1-5; D gene uncertain. There are 13 residues in the CDR3. Per the germline V gene, CDR1 is SEHNR and CDR2 is FQNEAQ (reference sequence). V was cut by 5 bases and J by 1 base, with 6 bases left in between. The CDR3 region has the DNA TGTGCCAGCAGCGACGGCAGCAATCAGCCCCAGCATTTT. Amino acid sequence: CASSDGSNQPQHF.

V usage is TRBV30 and J usage is TRBJ2-7; 7 nucleotides align to TRBD1. V lost 0 bases, J lost 3 bases, and 11 bases stayed unmatched. The CDR3 extends over 16 amino acids. CDR1 and CDR2 from the germline V gene are GTSNPN and SVGIG (reference sequence). The CDR3 DNA sequence: TGTGCCTGGAGTGTACGGTGGACAGGCAGGAACTACGAGCAGTACTTC. Amino acid sequence: CAWSVRWTGRNYEQYF.

This clonotype was observed a few times. This chain links TRBV6-1 with TRBJ2-5; 10 bases align to TRBD1. V lost 7 bases to trimming and J lost 4 bases; unmatched junction nucleotides: 9. Germline V gives CDR1 MNHNS, CDR2 SASEGT. The CDR3 has 15 amino acids. The CDR3 loop is CASTIRTGGGETQYF. The CDR3 region has the DNA TGTGCCAGCACTATTCGGACAGGGGGGGGAGAGACCCAGTACTTC.

The CDR3 loop is CASSKSGRARETQYF. CDR3 sequence (DNA): TGTGCCAGCAGTAAAAGCGGGAGGGCCAGGGAGACCCAGTACTTC. The chain employs TRBV28 and TRBJ2-5, with 10 nucleotides matching TRBD2. The CDR3 contains 15 residues. The V gene end was trimmed by 5 bases and the J gene end by 5 bases; junction bases not matched to a gene: 8. CDR1 and CDR2 from the germline V gene are MDHEN and SYDVKM.

CDR3 loop: CASAGQFPDQPQHF. In DNA, the CDR3 is TGTGCCAGTGCCGGACAGTTCCCAGATCAGCCCCAGCATTTT. The chain is built from TRBV19 and TRBJ1-5, with D perhaps TRBD1 (6 bases). CDR3 length equals 14 residues. Trimming removed 8 bases from V and 5 bases from J, with 16 bases in between. Germline lookup yields CDR1 LNHDA and CDR2 SQIVND (reference sequence).

This clonotype was found a few times. The chain employs TRBV20-1 and TRBJ2-2; 7 bases are shared with TRBD2. J lost 4 bases, V lost 5 bases, and 10 bases had no gene match. The CDR3 contains 15 residues. Germline CDR1 is DFQATT and CDR2 is SNEGSKA (reference sequence). DNA for the CDR3: TGCAGTGCTTACGACGTACTAGCGACCACCGGGGAGCTGTTTTTT. Its translation: CSAYDVLATTGELFF.

J is TRBJ2-5 and V is TRBV5-4, with TRBD2 matching 8 bases. The CDR3 consists of 14 residues. Trimming took 0 bases from V and 5 from J; bases not matched to a gene: 3. Germline CDR1 SGHNT, CDR2 YYREEE (reference sequence). CDR3 residues: CASSLGLAQETQYF. CDR3 DNA sequence: TGTGCCAGCAGCTTGGGACTAGCGCAGGAGACCCAGTACTTC.

This chain links TRBV25-1 with TRBJ2-3; 13 bases line up with TRBD2. Trimming cost V 6 bases and J 2 bases; bases outside gene matches: 2. The V gene's germline CDR1 is MGHDK and CDR2 SYGVNS. This CDR3 has 15 amino acids. The CDR3 DNA reads TGTGCCAGCAGAGGACTAGCGGGAGTCACAGATACGCAGTATTTT. Amino acids: CASRGLAGVTDTQYF.

There are a few counts of this clonotype. The chain is built from TRBV6-1 and TRBJ1-5; D is ambiguous. V was clipped by 5 bases and J by 0 bases, with 11 bases between them. Germline CDR1 reads MNHNS; CDR2 reads SASEGT. This CDR3 spans 15 amino acids. This chain's CDR3 is CASSQTVHSNQPQHF. In DNA, the CDR3 is TGTGCCAGCAGTCAAACGGTGCATAGCAATCAGCCCCAGCATTTT.

V and J are TRBV7-2 and TRBJ2-1; 10 bases line up with TRBD2. The germline gives CDR1 SGHTA, CDR2 FQGNSA. Trimming took 5 bases from V and 5 from J; bases not matched to a gene: 6. The CDR3 runs 15 residues. In nucleotides, the CDR3 is TGTGCCAGCAGCCTCGCTAGCGGGAGCCACAATGAGCAGTTCTTC. This sequence encodes CASSLASGSHNEQFF.

This clonotype was seen a single time. One end of the junction is discordant with germline, which a read error may explain. The chain joins TRBV10-3 to TRBJ1-5, with D maybe TRBD1 (6 bases). The CDR3 length is 15 residues. From germline, CDR1 is ENHRY and CDR2 SYGVKD. CDR3 sequence (DNA): TGTACCATCAGTGAGGACCGAGGGGGGCGGCAGCCCCAGCATTTT. Protein: CTISEDRGGRQPQHF.

This clonotype has only a few counts. This chain joins TRBV6-2 or TRBV6-3 and TRBJ2-5; perhaps TRBD2 as D (5 bases). The CDR3 is 17 residues long. The germline V and J ends were trimmed by 0 bases and 5 bases, with 19 bases remaining between them. The germline V gene encodes CDR1 MNHEY and CDR2 SVGEGT. CDR3 in DNA: TGTGCCAGCAGTTACTCTCTTCGTGGTTCAACGGGGGAGACCCAGTACTTC. This codes for CASSYSLRGSTGETQYF.

This clonotype was seen a handful of times. The chain carries TRBV7-2 and TRBJ2-7; the D gene is possibly TRBD2 (5 bases). V was clipped by 0 bases and J by 6 bases, with 9 bases between them. This CDR3 is 13 amino acids long. Germline CDR1 reads SGHTA; CDR2 reads FQGNSA. The CDR3: CASSLAGASEQYF. The CDR3 bases are TGTGCCAGCAGCTTAGCGGGAGCTTCCGAGCAGTACTTC.

This clonotype has a handful of counts. V gene TRBV7-9 combines with J gene TRBJ1-2, with 7 bases aligning to TRBD1. J was trimmed by 3 bases and V by 0 bases; bases with no gene match: 4. CDR1 and CDR2 (germline): SEHNR, FQNEAQ (reference sequence). The CDR3 length is 15 residues. This CDR3 is CASSLAGDRDYGYTF. The CDR3 DNA sequence: TGTGCCAGCAGCTTAGCGGGAGACAGGGACTATGGCTACACCTTC.

The chain links TRBV11-1 to TRBJ1-3; the D is unclear. Germline CDR1 SGHAT, CDR2 FQDESV (reference sequence). This CDR3 region has 15 residues. The germline V and J ends were trimmed by 3 bases and 4 bases, with 13 bases remaining between them. CDR3 loop: CASSFSRQSGNTIYF. The CDR3 region has the DNA TGTGCCAGCAGCTTCAGTAGGCAGAGCGGAAACACCATATATTTT.

This clonotype occurred a few times. The chain uses TRBV10-3 and TRBJ2-1, with no clear D. The CDR3 has 11 residues. The germline CDR1 and CDR2 sequences are ENHRY and SYGVKD. V lost 8 bases to trimming and J lost 2 bases, with 4 bases between them. DNA for the CDR3: TGTGCCATCCGGACCTACAATGAGCAGTTCTTC. Protein product: CAIRTYNEQFF.

The chain combines TRBV6-1 with TRBJ1-2; 9 bases map to TRBD1. CDR1 MNHNS and CDR2 SASEGT come from the germline V gene. The CDR3 totals 13 residues. Trimming cost V 5 bases and J 6 bases; bases outside gene matches: 4. The CDR3 DNA follows: TGTGCCAGCAGTCGGCGGACAGGGGATGGCTACACCTTC. It encodes CASSRRTGDGYTF.

This clonotype has more than one count but fewer than ten. The V call is TRBV19, the J call TRBJ1-6, with D perhaps matching TRBD1 (6 bases). V gave up 11 bases and J gave up 9 bases, with 17 bases separating them. CDR1 and CDR2 (germline): LNHDA, SQIVND (reference sequence). This CDR3 has 13 residues. CDR3 nucleotides: TGTGCCGGAGGGGGGAGTAGAGGTTCACCCCTCCACTTT. Its translation is CAGGGSRGSPLHF.

This clonotype was detected a few times. The chain combines TRBV6-1 with TRBJ1-2, with 8 nucleotides matching TRBD1. V dropped 5 bases and J dropped 7; count of bases not matched to a gene: 9. Germline loops: CDR1 MNHNS, CDR2 SASEGT. The CDR3 covers 14 residues. The CDR3 nucleotides read TGTGCCAGCAGTACAAGACAGGGGACGGGTGGCTACACCTTC. This encodes CASSTRQGTGGYTF.

As for this clonotype: No conserved phenylalanine or tryptophan ends this CDR3, so it is likely a read error. The DNA is left out, because the CDR3 cannot be placed on it with certainty; the CDR3 is given as TCRdb lists it. The V and J genes are TRBV7-9 and TRBJ1-1. A total of 9 residues make up the CDR3, ends included. Germline CDR1 SEHNR, CDR2 FQNEAQ (reference sequence). CDR3 loop: CASSSRTFP.

The table lists this clonotype with a count of one. The chain employs TRBV20-1 and TRBJ2-3; D is ambiguous. The CDR3 is 17 residues long. The V gene's germline CDR1 is DFQATT and CDR2 SNEGSKA (reference sequence). Trimming removed 2 bases from V and 3 bases from J, with 21 bases in between. CDR3 nucleotide sequence: TGCAGTGCTAGATATAACTTGGCGTCGCACGAAACAGATACGCAGTATTTT. It encodes CSARYNLASHETDTQYF.

The chain links TRBV21-1 to TRBJ1-5. TRBV21-1 is classified as a pseudogene. CDR3 length equals 18 residues. This CDR3 reads CASSRSRQGRYSNQPQHF. The CDR3 DNA reads TGTGCCAGCAGCAGGTCGAGGCAGGGCCGATATAGCAATCAGCCCCAGCATTTT.

The chain has TRBV18 and TRBJ1-5; D not resolved. In germline, CDR1 is KGHSH, CDR2 LQKENI. Trimming shortened V by 8 bases and J by 2 bases, and 16 bases separated the two germline ends. This CDR3 is 15 amino acids long. CDR3 coding DNA: TGTGCCAGCCCCTCCGAGGTTCCGGGCAATCAGCCCCAGCATTTT. Its translation is CASPSEVPGNQPQHF.

This chain connects TRBV27 to TRBJ1-1; D remains unclear. The CDR3 runs 12 residues. Trimming stripped 7 bases from V and 1 base from J, with 7 bases between. Germline-derived CDR1 and CDR2 are MNHEY and SMNVEV (reference sequence). As DNA, the CDR3 is TGTGCCAGCACAACCGCGAACACTGAAGCTTTCTTT. It specifies CASTTANTEAFF.

V is TRBV2 and J is TRBJ1-5; TRBD1 might be the D (5 bases). Germline V gene data show CDR1 as SNHLY and CDR2 as FYNNEI. The CDR3 covers 15 residues. V was shortened by 6 bases and J by 4 bases, with 16 bases between the two germline ends. CDR3 sequence: CASRPGRAGNQPQHF. The CDR3 DNA reads TGTGCCAGCAGGCCAGGGAGGGCAGGGAATCAGCCCCAGCATTTT. The full variable domain, with the rest looked up from reference TRBV2 and TRBJ1-5, is EPEVTQTPSHQVTQMGQEVILRCVPISNHLYFYWYRQILGQKVEFLVSFYNNEISEKSEIFDDQFSVERPDGSNFTLKIRSTKLEDSAMYFCASRPGRAGNQPQHFGDGTRLSIL.

This rearrangement joins TRBV7-6 to TRBJ2-3; unclear D gene. Trimming removed 2 bases from V and 2 bases from J, with 14 bases in between. This CDR3 spans 16 amino acids. CDR1 and CDR2 (germline): SGHVS, FNYEAQ. CDR3 protein: CASSLRSAANTDTQYF. The CDR3 nucleotides read TGTGCCAGCAGCTTACGCTCTGCAGCTAACACAGATACGCAGTATTTT.

The gene calls are TRBV6-1 and TRBJ2-5, with 11 bases matching TRBD2. The CDR3 is made up of 15 amino acids. The V gene end was trimmed by 6 bases and the J gene end by 5 bases; junction bases not matched to a gene: 8. Germline-derived CDR1 and CDR2 are MNHNS and SASEGT. This CDR3 is CASRRLAGFGETQYF. The CDR3 nucleotides read TGTGCCAGCAGGAGACTAGCGGGATTTGGTGAGACCCAGTACTTC.